This T cell receptor (beta chain) derives from a study of graft-versus-host responses after intestinal transplantation. Sequencing was performed with immunoSEQ multiplex PCR; in TCRdb, only in-frame clones are kept and a portion is missing. The table lists 35,000 to 40,000 clones, approximately 96% of them singletons. Broader study findings: Some patients had graft-donor T cell macrochimerism. In their allografts, the ratios of graft-versus-host to host-versus-graft T cell clones were high.

Trimming removed 7 bases from V and 0 bases from J, with 13 bases in between. Germline V gives CDR1 MNHNS, CDR2 SASEGT. This CDR3 is built from 15 residues. Only one count was recorded for this clone. Its antigen is unknown. This sequence joins TRBV6-1 and TRBJ2-1, with D possibly being TRBD2 (6 bases). Sequenced here: PBMCs, sampled 16 days after intestinal transplant. The sequence came from a human patient who received an intestinal transplant, so some T cells may come from the graft donor. CDR3 sequence (DNA): TGTGCCAGCAAAGGGACTTCGAGCTCCTACAATGAGCAGTTCTTC. It is translated as CASKGTSSSYNEQFF.